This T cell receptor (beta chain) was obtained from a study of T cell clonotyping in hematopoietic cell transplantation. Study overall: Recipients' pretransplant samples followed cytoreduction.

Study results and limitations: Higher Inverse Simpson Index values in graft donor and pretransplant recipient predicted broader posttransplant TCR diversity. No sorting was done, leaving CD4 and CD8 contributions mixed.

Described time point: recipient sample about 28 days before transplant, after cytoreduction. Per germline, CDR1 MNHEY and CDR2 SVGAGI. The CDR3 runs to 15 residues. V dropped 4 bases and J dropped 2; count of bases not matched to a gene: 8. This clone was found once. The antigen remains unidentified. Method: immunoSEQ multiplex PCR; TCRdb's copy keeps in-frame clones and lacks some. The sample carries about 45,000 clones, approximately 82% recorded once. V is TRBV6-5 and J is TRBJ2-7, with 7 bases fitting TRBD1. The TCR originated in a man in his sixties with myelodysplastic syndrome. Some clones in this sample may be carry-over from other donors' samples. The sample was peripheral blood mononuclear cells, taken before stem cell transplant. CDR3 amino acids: CASSSDRERTYEQYF. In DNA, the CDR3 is TGTGCCAGCAGTTCTGACAGGGAAAGAACCTACGAGCAGTACTTC.